This T cell receptor beta chain was captured in a study of T cell responses to AZD1222 COVID-19 vaccine. Whole-study results and caveats: Reportedly, close to half of spike-specific TCRs are directed against unmutated variant regions. Possibly, clonal diversity was underestimated; donors were largely white British and included more females. At baseline, just five to seven AZD1222 recipients tested seropositive.

Assay used: immunoSEQ multiplex PCR; TCRdb lists only in-frame clones, some missing. The sample contains around 18,000 clones, about four fifths of which appear only once. This clone has a single count. Its cognate antigen is unknown. This CDR3 contains 18 residues. Between the trimmed V and J ends, which lost 2 bases and 0 bases, there was a span of 16 bases. Per germline, CDR1 MNHNS and CDR2 SASEGT. The rearrangement joins TRBV6-1 to TRBJ2-2; D remains unclear. The sequence was obtained from an adult who received the AZD1222 COVID-19 vaccine. This specimen consisted of peripheral blood, obtained 28 days after the second AZD1222 dose. The CDR3 nucleotides read TGTGCCAGCAGTGAAATTTTCCTAAGAGGACCGAACACCGGGGAGCTGTTTTTT. Translating gives CASSEIFLRGPNTGELFF.